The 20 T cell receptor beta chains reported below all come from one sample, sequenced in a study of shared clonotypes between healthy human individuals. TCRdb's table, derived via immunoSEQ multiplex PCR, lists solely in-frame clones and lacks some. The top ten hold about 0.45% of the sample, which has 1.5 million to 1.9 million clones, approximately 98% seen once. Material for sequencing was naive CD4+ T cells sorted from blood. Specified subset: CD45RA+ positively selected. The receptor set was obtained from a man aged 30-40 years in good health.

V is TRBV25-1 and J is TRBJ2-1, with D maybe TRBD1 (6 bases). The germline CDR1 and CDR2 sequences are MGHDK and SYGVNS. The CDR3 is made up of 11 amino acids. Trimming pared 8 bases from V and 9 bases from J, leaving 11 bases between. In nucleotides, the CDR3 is TGTGCCAGCCAACAGGGTAGTGAGCAGTTCTTC. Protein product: CASQQGSEQFF.

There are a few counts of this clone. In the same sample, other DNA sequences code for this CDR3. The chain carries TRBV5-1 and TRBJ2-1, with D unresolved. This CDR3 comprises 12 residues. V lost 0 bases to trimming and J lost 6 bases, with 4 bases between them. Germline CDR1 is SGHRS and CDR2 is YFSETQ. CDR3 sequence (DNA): TGCGCCAGCAGCTTGGCCGGCAATGAGCAGTTCTTC. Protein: CASSLAGNEQFF.

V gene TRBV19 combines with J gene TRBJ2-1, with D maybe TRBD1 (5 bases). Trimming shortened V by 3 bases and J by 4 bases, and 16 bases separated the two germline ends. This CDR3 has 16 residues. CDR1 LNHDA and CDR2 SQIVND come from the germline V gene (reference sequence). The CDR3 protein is CASSIPQGIGYNEQFF. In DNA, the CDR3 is TGTGCCAGTAGTATCCCCCAGGGTATCGGTTACAATGAGCAGTTCTTC.

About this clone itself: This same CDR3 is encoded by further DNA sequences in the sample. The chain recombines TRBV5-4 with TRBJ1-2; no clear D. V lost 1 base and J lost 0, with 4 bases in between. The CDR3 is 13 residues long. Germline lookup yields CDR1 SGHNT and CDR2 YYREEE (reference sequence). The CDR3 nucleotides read TGTGCCAGCAGCTTGACCCCTAACTATGGCTACACCTTC. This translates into CASSLTPNYGYTF.

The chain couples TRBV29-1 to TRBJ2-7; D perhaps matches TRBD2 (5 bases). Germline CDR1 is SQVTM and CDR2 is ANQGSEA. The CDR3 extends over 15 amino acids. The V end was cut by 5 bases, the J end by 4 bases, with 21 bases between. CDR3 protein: CSVLRRAHGKYEQYF. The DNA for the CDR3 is TGCAGCGTTCTGAGGCGGGCCCACGGGAAATACGAGCAGTACTTC.

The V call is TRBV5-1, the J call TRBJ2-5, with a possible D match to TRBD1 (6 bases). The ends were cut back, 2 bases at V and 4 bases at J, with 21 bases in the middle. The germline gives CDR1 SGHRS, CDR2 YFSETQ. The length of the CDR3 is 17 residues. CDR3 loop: CASSFGQGHLGAETQYF. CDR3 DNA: TGCGCCAGCAGCTTTGGGCAGGGACATCTAGGGGCAGAGACCCAGTACTTC.

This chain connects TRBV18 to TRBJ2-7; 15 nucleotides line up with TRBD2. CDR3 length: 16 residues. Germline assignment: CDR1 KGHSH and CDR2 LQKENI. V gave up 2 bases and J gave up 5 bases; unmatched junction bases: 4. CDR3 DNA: TGTGCCAGCTCACCAGGACTAGCGGGAGGGCCCCACGAGCAGTACTTC. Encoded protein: CASSPGLAGGPHEQYF.

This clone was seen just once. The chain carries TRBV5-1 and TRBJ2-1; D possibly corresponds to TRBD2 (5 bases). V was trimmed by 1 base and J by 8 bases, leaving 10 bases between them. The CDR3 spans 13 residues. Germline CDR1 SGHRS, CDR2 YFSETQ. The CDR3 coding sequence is TGCGCCAGCAGCTTGCAAGGGAGCGATGAGCAGTTCTTC. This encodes CASSLQGSDEQFF.

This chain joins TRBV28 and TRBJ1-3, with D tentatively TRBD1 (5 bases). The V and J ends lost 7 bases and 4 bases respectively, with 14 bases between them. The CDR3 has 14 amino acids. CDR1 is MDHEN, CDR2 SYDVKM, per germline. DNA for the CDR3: TGTGCCAGCATTGTTAGTGGGGCCGGAAACACCATATATTTT. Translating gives CASIVSGAGNTIYF.

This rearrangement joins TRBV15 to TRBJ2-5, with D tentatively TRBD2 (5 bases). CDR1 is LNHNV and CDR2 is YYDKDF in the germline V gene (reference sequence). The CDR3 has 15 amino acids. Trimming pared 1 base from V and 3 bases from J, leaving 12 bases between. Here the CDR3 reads CATSRGAVGEETQYF. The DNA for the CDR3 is TGTGCCACCAGCAGAGGGGCAGTCGGGGAAGAGACCCAGTACTTC.

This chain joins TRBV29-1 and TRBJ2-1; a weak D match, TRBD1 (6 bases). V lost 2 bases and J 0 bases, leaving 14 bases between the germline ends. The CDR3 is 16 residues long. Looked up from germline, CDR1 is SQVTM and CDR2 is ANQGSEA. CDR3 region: CSVEPTGTPSYNEQFF. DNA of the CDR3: TGCAGCGTTGAACCAACCGGGACACCCTCCTACAATGAGCAGTTCTTC.

The CDR3 sequence: CASSLGPLNIQYF. The CDR3 nucleotides read TGTGCCAGCAGCTTGGGCCCCTTGAACATTCAGTACTTC. This chain uses TRBV7-6 with TRBJ2-4; D gene unclear. Per the germline V gene, CDR1 is SGHVS and CDR2 is FNYEAQ. Trimming shortened V by 3 bases and J by 7 bases, and 10 bases separated the two germline ends. The CDR3 contains 13 residues.

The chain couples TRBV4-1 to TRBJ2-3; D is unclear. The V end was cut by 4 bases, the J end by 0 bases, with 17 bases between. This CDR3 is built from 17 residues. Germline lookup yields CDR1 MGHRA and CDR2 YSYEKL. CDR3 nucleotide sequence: TGCGCCAGCAGCCTCACGAGCGATGTCTCTAGCACAGATACGCAGTATTTT. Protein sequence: CASSLTSDVSSTDTQYF.

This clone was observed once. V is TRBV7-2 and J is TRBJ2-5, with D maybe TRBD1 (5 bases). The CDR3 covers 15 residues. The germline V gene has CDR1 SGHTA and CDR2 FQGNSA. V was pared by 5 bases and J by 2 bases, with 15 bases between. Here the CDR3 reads CASSPSRRDQETQYF. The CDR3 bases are TGTGCCAGCAGCCCCTCGCGCAGGGATCAAGAGACCCAGTACTTC.

The DNA for the CDR3 is TGTGCCAGCAGTTACGCCCTCAGGGGCTATGGCTACACCTTC. It yields the protein CASSYALRGYGYTF. This sequence joins TRBV6-5 and TRBJ1-2, with D perhaps matching TRBD1 (6 bases). The CDR3 spans 14 residues. With 2 bases removed from V and 4 bases from J, the gap between germline ends came to 11 bases. Germline V lookup: CDR1 MNHEY, CDR2 SVGAGI.

In DNA, the CDR3 is TGTGCCAGCAACTCCAGACCCGGGGATAGGGGAAACACCATATATTTT. Translating it yields CASNSRPGDRGNTIYF. The J gene is TRBJ1-3, the V gene TRBV7-2, with unresolved D. Germline values: CDR1 SGHTA, CDR2 FQGNSA. The V end lost 7 bases, the J end lost 4 bases, and 20 bases lay between the germline ends. CDR3 size: 16 residues.

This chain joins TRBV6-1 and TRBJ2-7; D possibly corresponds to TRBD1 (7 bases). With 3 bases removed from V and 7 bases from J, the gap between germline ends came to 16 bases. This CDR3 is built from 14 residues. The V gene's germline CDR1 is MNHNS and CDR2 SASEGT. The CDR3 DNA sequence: TGTGCCAGCAGTGACAGGGGGGCTCTAGGTGAGCAGTACTTC. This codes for CASSDRGALGEQYF.

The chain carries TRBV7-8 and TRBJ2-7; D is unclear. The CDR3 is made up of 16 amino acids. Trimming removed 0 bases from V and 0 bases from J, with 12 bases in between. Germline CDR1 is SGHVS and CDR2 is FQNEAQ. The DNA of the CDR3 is TGTGCCAGCAGCTTAGCGTCGGGCCCAAGCTCCTACGAGCAGTACTTC. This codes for CASSLASGPSSYEQYF.

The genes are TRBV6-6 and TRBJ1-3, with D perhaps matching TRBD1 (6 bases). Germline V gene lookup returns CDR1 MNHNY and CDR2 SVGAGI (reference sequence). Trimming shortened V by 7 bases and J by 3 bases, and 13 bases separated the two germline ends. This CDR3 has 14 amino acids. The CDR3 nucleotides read TGTGCCAGCAAGACAGGACTTGATGGAAACACCATATATTTT. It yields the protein CASKTGLDGNTIYF.

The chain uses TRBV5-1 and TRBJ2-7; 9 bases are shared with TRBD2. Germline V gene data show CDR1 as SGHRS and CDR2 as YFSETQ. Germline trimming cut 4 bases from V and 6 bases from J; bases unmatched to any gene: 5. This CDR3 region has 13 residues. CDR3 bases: TGCGCCAGCAGCGGGACTAGCACGGTCGAGCAGTACTTC. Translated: CASSGTSTVEQYF. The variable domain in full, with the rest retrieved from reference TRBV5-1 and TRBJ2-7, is KAGVTQTPRYLIKTRGQQVTLSCSPISGHRSVSWYQQTPGQGLQFLFEYFSETQRNKGNFPGRFSGRQFSNSRSEMNVSTLELGDSALYLCASSGTSTVEQYFGPGTRLTVT.